This T cell receptor (beta chain) was found in a study of T cell responses to AZD1222 COVID-19 vaccine. V lost 5 bases and J lost 1, with 17 bases in between. Germline V lookup: CDR1 SGHTA, CDR2 FQGNSA. This CDR3 region has 16 residues. A word on this clone: Antigen: not known.

General study points: The study found Spike-specific TCR breadth and depth rose after two AZD1222 doses. Within unmutated variant regions lay the reported targets of nearly half of spike-specific TCRs. Repertoires were sampled only after the peak T cell response. Along spike, vaccine-associated CD4 TCRs were found throughout, with dominance at 160-218 and 743-854.

The repertoire was sequenced with immunoSEQ multiplex PCR; TCRdb's copy has only in-frame clones and lacks some. The repertoire holds 150,000 or so clones, under 90% seen once, with just under 6.5% in the top ten. The chain links TRBV7-2 to TRBJ1-1; possible D gene TRBD1, 5 bases. The material was peripheral blood, obtained on day 0 of AZD1222 vaccination. The receptor was isolated from an adult in good health. CDR3 DNA sequence: TGTGCCAGCAGCAGATTTATAGGGGACCGGAACACTGAAGCTTTCTTT. It codes for CASSRFIGDRNTEAFF.